Listed here are 23 T cell receptor beta chains from one sample, sequenced in a study of response to subunit inactivated influenza vaccine. TCRdb passed the RT-PCR reads through MiXCR, listing each CDR3 protein once. The data contain a few hundred thousand distinct CDR3 sequences, 21% of them singletons. Sequenced here: PBMCs from blood, sampled less than 22 months after vaccination. The receptors originated from a man between 50 and 69 years old who received an inactivated influenza vaccine.

This clonotype was seen a few times. This chain joins TRBV18 and TRBJ1-2; TRBD1 matches 7 bases. V lost 2 bases and J lost 4; bases outside the gene matches: 7. CDR3 length: 15 amino acids. Per the germline V gene, CDR1 is KGHSH and CDR2 is LQKENI. CDR3: CASSPGQGGRYGYTF. The CDR3 DNA is TGTGCCAGCTCACCAGGGCAGGGGGGCCGCTATGGCTACACCTTC. The whole variable domain, remainder taken from reference TRBV18 and TRBJ1-2, is NAGVMQNPRHLVRRRGQEARLRCSPMKGHSHVYWYRQLPEEGLKFMVYLQKENIIDESGMPKERFSAEFPKEGPSILRIQQVVRGDSAAYFCASSPGQGGRYGYTFGSGTRLTVV.

In nucleotides, the CDR3 is TGTGCCAGCAGCCAAGCGGCCCCCTGGGGGCAGCCCCAGCATTTT. Translation: CASSQAAPWGQPQHF. The chain is built from TRBV3-1 and TRBJ1-5; maybe TRBD1 (5 bases). CDR1 is LGHDT and CDR2 is YNNKEL in the germline V gene (reference sequence). CDR3 length: 15 amino acids. Trimming removed 1 base from V and 7 bases from J, with 14 bases in between.

This clonotype is a singleton in its sample. The chain couples TRBV12-3 or TRBV12-4 to TRBJ2-1, with unresolved D. The V and J ends lost 2 bases and 6 bases respectively, with 5 bases between them. This CDR3 has 12 residues. Written as DNA, the CDR3 is TGTGCCAGCAGTTTATTTAGCAATGAGCAGTTCTTC. Residues: CASSLFSNEQFF.

The CDR3 region has the DNA TGTGCCAGCAGTAAGGGGGCTCTCGACTACGAGCAGTACTTC. It translates to CASSKGALDYEQYF. The chain employs TRBV2 and TRBJ2-7; 7 bases align to TRBD1. Germline CDR1 SNHLY, CDR2 FYNNEI. The CDR3 consists of 14 residues. The trim removed 5 bases at V and 3 bases at J, leaving 7 bases unmatched.

There are a few counts of this clonotype. The chain combines TRBV9 with TRBJ2-4, with a weak D call TRBD1 (6 bases). The CDR3 contains 15 residues. The ends were cut back, 0 bases at V and 6 bases at J, with 13 bases in the middle. Germline CDR1 reads SGDLS; CDR2 reads YYNGEE. The CDR3 loop reads CASSVGPGVTNIQYF. The CDR3 nucleotides read TGTGCCAGCAGCGTAGGACCAGGGGTAACAAACATTCAGTACTTC. Variable domain in full (rest from reference TRBV9 and TRBJ2-4): DSGVTQTPKHLITATGQRVTLRCSPRSGDLSVYWYQQSLDQGLQFLIQYYNGEERAKGNILERFSAQQFPDLHSELNLSSLELGDSALYFCASSVGPGVTNIQYFGAGTRLSVL.

The chain carries TRBV5-6 and TRBJ1-1; possibly TRBD1 for D (5 bases). The CDR3 runs to 14 residues. CDR1 is SGHDT and CDR2 is YYEEEE in the germline V gene. Trimming shortened V by 0 bases and J by 1 base, and 7 bases separated the two germline ends. In DNA, the CDR3 is TGTGCCAGCAGCTTGGAGAGGGGGAACACTGAAGCTTTCTTT. Translation gives CASSLERGNTEAFF.

This rearrangement joins TRBV28 to TRBJ2-4; no clear D. Trimming removed 7 bases at V and 4 bases at J, with 11 bases between. Germline V gene lookup returns CDR1 MDHEN and CDR2 SYDVKM. The CDR3 has 13 amino acids. The CDR3 loop reads CASTPTHKNIQYF. For the CDR3, the DNA is TGTGCCAGCACCCCGACACATAAAAACATTCAGTACTTC. Based on the CDR3 plus reference TRBV28 and TRBJ2-4, the full variable domain is DVKVTQSSRYLVKRTGEKVFLECVQDMDHENMFWYRQDPGLGLRLIYFSYDVKMKEKGDIPEGYSVSREKKERFSLILESASTNQTSMYLCASTPTHKNIQYFGAGTRLSVL.

The J gene is TRBJ1-1, the V gene TRBV12-3 or TRBV12-4; D perhaps matches TRBD1 (5 bases). This CDR3 spans 14 amino acids. Trimming left V 3 bases short and J 1 base short, with 9 bases between. CDR3 in DNA: TGTGCCAGCAGTTTGAGGGGCGGGAACACTGAAGCTTTCTTT. Translated, it gives CASSLRGGNTEAFF.

There are a few counts of this clonotype. This rearrangement joins TRBV10-1 to TRBJ2-1; TRBD1 might be the D (6 bases). Germline-derived CDR1 and CDR2 are WNHNN and SYGVQD (reference sequence). V was trimmed by 4 bases and J by 0 bases, leaving 13 bases between them. This CDR3 is 16 amino acids long. The CDR3: CASSVTGTPSYNEQFF. In DNA form, the CDR3 reads TGCGCCAGCAGTGTTACAGGGACCCCCTCCTACAATGAGCAGTTCTTC.

This clonotype was counted at least ten times. The rearrangement uses TRBV7-8 and TRBJ1-3; D is uncertain. Germline lookup yields CDR1 SGHVS and CDR2 FQNEAQ. Trimming stripped 2 bases from V and 2 bases from J, with 1 base between. CDR3 length equals 12 residues. CDR3 in amino acids: CASSLTGNTIYF. CDR3 bases: TGTGCCAGCAGCTTAACTGGAAACACCATATATTTT.

This clonotype was picked up a small number of times. The CDR3, as DNA: TGCGCCAGCAGCTTGGCCGGGACAGGGGCTAATGAAAAACTGTTTTTT. Amino acids: CASSLAGTGANEKLFF. The chain joins TRBV5-1 to TRBJ1-4; TRBD1 agrees at 10 bases. The length of the CDR3 is 16 residues. V lost 0 bases and J lost 3; bases outside the gene matches: 2. Germline CDR1 SGHRS, CDR2 YFSETQ.

This clonotype was detected a few times. V usage is TRBV7-9 and J usage is TRBJ1-6, with 7 bases that match TRBD1. This CDR3 has 15 amino acids. The germline CDR1 and CDR2 sequences are SEHNR and FQNEAQ (reference sequence). Trimming took 4 bases from V and 7 from J; bases not matched to a gene: 7. CDR3 nucleotide sequence: TGTGCCAGCAGCTCAGGGACAGATACCAATTCACCCCTCCACTTT. It encodes CASSSGTDTNSPLHF.

This clonotype was picked up many times. This chain connects TRBV19 to TRBJ2-1; D unresolved. Germline lookup yields CDR1 LNHDA and CDR2 SQIVND (reference sequence). The CDR3 is 12 residues long. The V end was cut by 6 bases, the J end by 4 bases, with 7 bases between. As DNA, the CDR3 is TGTGCCAGTAGCCCTTCATACAATGAGCAGTTCTTC. Translating gives CASSPSYNEQFF.

Concerning this clonotype itself: With a much larger clone just one base away, this may be a read error. The chain carries TRBV12-3 or TRBV12-4 and TRBJ1-1; unclear D gene. V shed 3 bases and J shed 3 bases, with 8 bases lying between them. The CDR3 totals 13 residues. The CDR3 sequence: CASSFGIDTEAFF. The CDR3 DNA follows: TGTGCCAGCAGTTTTGGAATCGACACTGAAGCTTTCTTT.

The CDR3 coding sequence is TGTGCCAGCAGCTTAGAGTTGAGAAGTCAGCCCCAGCATTTT. Translated, it gives CASSLELRSQPQHF. The chain joins TRBV11-2 to TRBJ1-5, with no clear D. The length of the CDR3 is 14 residues. CDR1 SGHAT and CDR2 FQNNGV come from the germline V gene. V lost 0 bases and J 6 bases, leaving 9 bases between the germline ends.

The chain links TRBV4-1 to TRBJ1-6; D remains ambiguous. The length of the CDR3 is 16 residues. The V gene lost 3 bases and the J gene lost 4 bases, with 13 bases spanning the gap. The germline gives CDR1 MGHRA, CDR2 YSYEKL. The CDR3 coding sequence is TGCGCCAGCAGCCACCCTACGTCGCGGTATAATTCACCCCTCCACTTT. Translation: CASSHPTSRYNSPLHF.

The chain employs TRBV5-6 and TRBJ1-1; no clear D. Between the trimmed V and J ends, which lost 7 bases and 4 bases, there was a span of 14 bases. Germline V gives CDR1 SGHDT, CDR2 YYEEEE. CDR3 length equals 13 residues. The CDR3 sequence is CASGPGPGTEAFF. For the CDR3, the DNA is TGTGCCAGCGGCCCCGGCCCGGGCACTGAAGCTTTCTTT.

This clonotype was picked up a small number of times. The genes are TRBV4-2 and TRBJ1-5, with unresolved D. Per the germline V gene, CDR1 is LGHNA and CDR2 is YNFKEQ. The CDR3 is 15 residues long. Trimming took off 4 bases at V and 2 bases at J, with 12 bases between the two ends. The CDR3 spells CASSRTQAGNQPQHF. In nucleotides, the CDR3 is TGTGCCAGCAGCCGGACCCAGGCGGGCAATCAGCCCCAGCATTTT.

This clonotype was seen repeatedly, ten times or more. This rearrangement joins TRBV18 to TRBJ1-4; 7 nucleotides agree with TRBD1. CDR3 length equals 14 residues. Germline CDR1 and CDR2: KGHSH and LQKENI. With 6 bases clipped from V and 4 bases from J, the junction kept 5 bases outside the gene matches. For the CDR3, the DNA is TGTGCCAGCTCTCTCGGACAGGTTAATGAAAAACTGTTTTTT. Protein product: CASSLGQVNEKLFF.

The chain links TRBV19 to TRBJ2-1; unclear D gene. Germline assignment: CDR1 LNHDA and CDR2 SQIVND (reference sequence). The CDR3 is 14 residues long. The V and J ends lost 6 bases and 6 bases respectively, with 15 bases between them. The CDR3 bases are TGTGCCAGTAGCATGAAACCGGATGTCAATGAGCAGTTCTTC. Its protein is CASSMKPDVNEQFF.

The V gene is TRBV27, the J gene TRBJ1-5; maybe TRBD1 (5 bases). V lost 6 bases, J lost 7 bases, and 22 bases lay in between. Germline V gene lookup returns CDR1 MNHEY and CDR2 SMNVEV (reference sequence). CDR3 length equals 16 residues. CDR3 amino acids: CASRDIGTLRGQPQHF. CDR3 nucleotides: TGTGCCAGCAGAGATATCGGGACCCTACGTGGCCAGCCCCAGCATTTT.

This sequence joins TRBV7-9 and TRBJ2-7, with D possibly being TRBD1 (5 bases). The V gene lost 6 bases and the J gene lost 1 base, with 10 bases spanning the gap. The CDR3 loop spans 13 amino acids. From germline, CDR1 is SEHNR and CDR2 FQNEAQ (reference sequence). The CDR3 region has the DNA TGTGCCAGCAGACAGGATCCTTCCTACGAGCAGTACTTC. It codes for CASRQDPSYEQYF.

This clonotype was counted at least ten times. CDR3 residues: CSALSQGSNSPLHF. The CDR3 coding sequence is TGCAGTGCTTTAAGTCAGGGCTCGAATTCACCCCTCCACTTT. The chain links TRBV20-1 to TRBJ1-6, with a tentative D call TRBD1 (5 bases). Between the trimmed V and J ends, which lost 5 bases and 7 bases, there was a span of 15 bases. The CDR3 runs 14 residues. The germline V gene has CDR1 DFQATT and CDR2 SNEGSKA (reference sequence).